Listed here are 25 T cell receptor beta chains from one sample, sequenced in a study of OX40 agonist ivuxolimab in advanced cancers. Sequencing used immunoSEQ multiplex PCR; TCRdb keeps in-frame clones, though not all of them. The sample shows 45,000 to 65,000 clones, less than 90% of them seen only once. The sequenced sample was CD4+ or CD8+ T cells sorted from blood, obtained in a trial of the OX40 agonist ivuxolimab. These TCRs come from an adult with an advanced solid tumor such as melanoma, head and neck, liver or kidney cancer.

This clone was observed a single time. V and J are TRBV6-4 and TRBJ1-1; D is ambiguous. CDR1 and CDR2 from the germline V gene are MRHNA and SNTAGT. The germline V and J ends were trimmed by 0 bases and 10 bases, with 12 bases remaining between them. This CDR3 region has 13 residues. DNA for the CDR3: TGTGCCAGCAGTGACTCGGTGGCTCGGGGAGCTTTCTTT. Translated, it gives CASSDSVARGAFF.

The rearrangement joins TRBV15 to TRBJ2-7; no clear D. Germline CDR1 and CDR2: LNHNV and YYDKDF (reference sequence). V was shortened by 6 bases and J by 2 bases, with 8 bases between the two germline ends. The CDR3 extends over 12 amino acids. The CDR3 loop reads CATRDSTYEQYF. CDR3 coding DNA: TGTGCCACCAGAGATAGCACCTACGAGCAGTACTTC.

This sequence joins TRBV27 and TRBJ2-7, with D unresolved. Germline V gene data show CDR1 as MNHEY and CDR2 as SMNVEV (reference sequence). Trimming took off 2 bases at V and 2 bases at J, with 10 bases between the two ends. The CDR3 length is 14 residues. Here the CDR3 reads CASSLAGEAYEQYF. The CDR3 DNA reads as TGTGCCAGCAGTTTAGCAGGCGAAGCCTACGAGCAGTACTTC.

The rearrangement joins TRBV29-1 to TRBJ1-2; the match to TRBD1 covers 7 bases. The CDR3 contains 13 residues. V was pared by 6 bases and J by 7 bases, with 11 bases of the junction left unmatched. The germline V gene has CDR1 SQVTM and CDR2 ANQGSEA. The chain's CDR3 is CSVGTEVGGGYTF. CDR3 in DNA: TGCAGCGTGGGGACAGAGGTGGGAGGTGGCTACACCTTC.

This rearrangement joins TRBV14 to TRBJ1-2; tentative D call: TRBD1 (5 bases). Trimming cost V 3 bases and J 4 bases, with 15 bases left between them. This CDR3 contains 15 residues. The germline V gene has CDR1 SGHDN and CDR2 FVKESK. CDR3 nucleotides: TGTGCCAGCAGCCAGTTGGGAGGGGTGGCCTATGGCTACACCTTC. Amino acid sequence: CASSQLGGVAYGYTF. The full variable domain, rest sourced from reference TRBV14 and TRBJ1-2, is EAGVTQFPSHSVIEKGQTVTLRCDPISGHDNLYWYRRVMGKEIKFLLHFVKESKQDESGMPNNRFLAERTGGTYSTLKVQPAELEDSGVYFCASSQLGGVAYGYTFGSGTRLTVV.

V usage is TRBV9 and J usage is TRBJ2-1; TRBD2 aligns across 8 bases. V gave up 4 bases and J gave up 3 bases; unmatched junction bases: 6. Germline V gene data show CDR1 as SGDLS and CDR2 as YYNGEE. The CDR3 runs to 15 residues. This CDR3 reads CASSPGGADYNEQFF. CDR3 DNA sequence: TGTGCCAGCAGCCCCGGGGGGGCGGACTACAATGAGCAGTTCTTC.

This clone was found once. This rearrangement joins TRBV11-2 to TRBJ2-1; 7 bases are shared with TRBD2. Germline trimming cut 2 bases from V and 4 bases from J; bases unmatched to any gene: 2. This CDR3 is 14 amino acids long. From germline, CDR1 is SGHAT and CDR2 FQNNGV. The CDR3: CASSLLGGYNEQFF. The CDR3, as DNA: TGTGCCAGCAGCTTATTGGGGGGGTACAATGAGCAGTTCTTC.

This clone has a single count. The rearrangement links TRBV11-2 to TRBJ2-1; tentatively, D is TRBD2 (6 bases). Per the germline V gene, CDR1 is SGHAT and CDR2 is FQNNGV. V was pared by 3 bases and J by 9 bases, with 6 bases between. CDR3 length: 11 residues. The CDR3 reads CASSLGGEQFF. CDR3 DNA: TGTGCCAGCAGCTTGGGAGGTGAGCAGTTCTTC.

J is TRBJ1-6 and V is TRBV7-6; no clear D. The V and J ends lost 5 bases and 0 bases respectively, with 11 bases between them. Looked up from germline, CDR1 is SGHVS and CDR2 is FNYEAQ. The CDR3 runs to 16 residues. In DNA, the CDR3 is TGTGCCAGCAGCGAAGGAACCAGCTCCTATAATTCACCCCTCCACTTT. Translated: CASSEGTSSYNSPLHF.

The chain joins TRBV19 to TRBJ1-2; D call uncertain. Per germline, CDR1 LNHDA and CDR2 SQIVND (reference sequence). The V gene lost 0 bases and the J gene lost 2 bases, with 7 bases spanning the gap. The CDR3 length is 14 residues. The CDR3 DNA reads TGTGCCAGTAGTATAGACCACACCAACTATGGCTACACCTTC. Amino acids: CASSIDHTNYGYTF.

The rearrangement links TRBV7-9 to TRBJ2-3; 8 bases fit TRBD2. V was clipped by 5 bases and J by 6 bases; unmatched bases: 10. Germline CDR1 reads SEHNR; CDR2 reads FQNEAQ (reference sequence). CDR3 length equals 15 residues. The CDR3 nucleotides read TGTGCCAGCAGCGTACTAGCGGCCCCTCGGGATACGCAGTATTTT. Protein: CASSVLAAPRDTQYF.

The J gene is TRBJ2-7, the V gene TRBV6-5; D may be TRBD1 (5 bases). The length of the CDR3 is 13 residues. Germline CDR1 and CDR2: MNHEY and SVGAGI. V dropped 4 bases and J dropped 2 bases, with 9 bases sitting between them. Written as DNA, the CDR3 is TGTGCCAGCAGTTTGACAGAAACCTACGAGCAGTACTTC. Protein: CASSLTETYEQYF.

V and J are TRBV6-5 and TRBJ2-6; D uncertain. Trimming took 0 bases from V and 1 from J, leaving 4 bases between them. The CDR3 runs to 15 residues. Germline loops: CDR1 MNHEY, CDR2 SVGAGI. The CDR3 DNA is TGTGCCAGCAGTTACTCTGGGTCTGGGGCCAACGTCCTGACTTTC. This encodes CASSYSGSGANVLTF.

Concerning this clone: The sample contains more than one DNA sequence encoding this CDR3. V gene TRBV7-9 combines with J gene TRBJ2-1; D remains ambiguous. The CDR3 sequence is 12 residues long. CDR1 and CDR2 (germline): SEHNR, FQNEAQ (reference sequence). V gave up 5 bases and J gave up 6 bases, with 8 bases separating them. The CDR3: CASSPDRNEQFF. CDR3 nucleotides: TGTGCCAGCAGCCCCGACCGCAATGAGCAGTTCTTC.

This clone was seen a handful of times. The rearrangement joins TRBV19 to TRBJ2-1; 8 nucleotides align to TRBD2. The CDR3 loop spans 13 amino acids. The J segment lost 8 bases and the V segment lost 5 bases, leaving 5 bases of the junction unmatched. Germline values: CDR1 LNHDA, CDR2 SQIVND (reference sequence). CDR3 in amino acids: CASSFTGGDEQFF. The CDR3 DNA sequence: TGTGCCAGTAGTTTTACCGGGGGGGATGAGCAGTTCTTC.

The chain links TRBV4-3 to TRBJ1-2; D unclear. The CDR3 is made up of 16 amino acids. The V end was cut by 0 bases, the J end by 5 bases, with 16 bases between. CDR1 is LGHNA, CDR2 YSLEER, per germline. The CDR3 spells CASSQDQSWAAYGYTF. The CDR3 bases are TGCGCCAGCAGCCAAGATCAAAGCTGGGCAGCTTATGGCTACACCTTC.

V and J are TRBV4-3 and TRBJ1-5; D possibly corresponds to TRBD1 (5 bases). The germline V gene has CDR1 LGHNA and CDR2 YSLEER. V lost 0 bases and J lost 2, with 11 bases in between. The CDR3 runs 16 residues. CDR3 nucleotide sequence: TGCGCCAGCAGCCAAGATCCCGGGGGTGGCAATCAGCCCCAGCATTTT. As protein: CASSQDPGGGNQPQHF.

The J gene is TRBJ2-7, the V gene TRBV5-6; 9 bases fit TRBD1. The germline CDR1 and CDR2 sequences are SGHDT and YYEEEE. The CDR3 runs to 14 residues. V shed 0 bases, J shed 5 bases, and the junction held 3 bases outside the gene matches. CDR3: CASSLGTGAHEQYF. The CDR3 nucleotides read TGTGCCAGCAGCTTGGGGACAGGGGCGCACGAGCAGTACTTC.

V is TRBV19 and J is TRBJ1-2, with TRBD1 as a possible D gene (6 bases). Germline CDR1 reads LNHDA; CDR2 reads SQIVND (reference sequence). The CDR3 has 14 amino acids. Trimming took 9 bases from V and 2 from J, leaving 16 bases between them. The CDR3 is CASQDVGANYGYTF. In DNA form, the CDR3 reads TGTGCCAGCCAGGATGTGGGGGCGAACTATGGCTACACCTTC.

On this clone itself: Other nucleotide sequences from this sample produce the same CDR3. The chain joins TRBV9 to TRBJ2-2; the D gene is possibly TRBD2 (6 bases). Germline-derived CDR1 and CDR2 are SGDLS and YYNGEE. V lost 3 bases to trimming and J lost 5 bases, with 11 bases between them. The CDR3 length is 14 residues. The CDR3 spells CASSEGLGTGELFF. CDR3 nucleotides: TGTGCCAGCAGCGAGGGACTTGGAACCGGGGAGCTGTTTTTT.

This CDR3 is CASRAGDGAEAFF. In DNA, the CDR3 is TGTGCCAGCAGGGCAGGGGATGGCGCTGAAGCTTTCTTT. The chain is built from TRBV6-5 and TRBJ1-1; a weak D match, TRBD1 (6 bases). Germline CDR1 reads MNHEY; CDR2 reads SVGAGI. The CDR3 loop spans 13 amino acids. Trimming stripped 6 bases from V and 6 bases from J, with 14 bases between.

J is TRBJ2-1 and V is TRBV9; no definite D call. Deletions cut 0 bases from V and 5 bases from J, with 6 bases between. Germline V CDR1 and CDR2: SGDLS, YYNGEE. This CDR3 contains 13 residues. CDR3 DNA: TGTGCCAGCAGCGTAGGGTCCAACAATGAGCAGTTCTTC. Its translation is CASSVGSNNEQFF.

This rearrangement joins TRBV10-3 to TRBJ1-2, with no clear D. V was trimmed by 0 bases and J by 4 bases, leaving 9 bases between them. The CDR3 covers 14 residues. The germline V gene encodes CDR1 ENHRY and CDR2 SYGVKD. As DNA, the CDR3 is TGTGCCATCAGTGAGTCTTCAGATCTCTATGGCTACACCTTC. Its protein product is CAISESSDLYGYTF.

This chain uses TRBV13 with TRBJ2-5; D not resolved. V was trimmed by 4 bases and J by 5 bases, leaving 14 bases between them. Germline V gene sequence: CDR1 PRHDT, CDR2 FYEKMQ (reference sequence). The CDR3 loop spans 14 amino acids. CDR3 loop: CASSSALGLETQYF. CDR3 DNA: TGTGCCAGCAGCTCCGCCTTAGGCCTTGAGACCCAGTACTTC.

The chain has TRBV5-6 and TRBJ1-5; 7 bases line up with TRBD1. The CDR3 runs 15 residues. Per the germline V gene, CDR1 is SGHDT and CDR2 is YYEEEE. V shed 4 bases, J shed 5 bases, and the junction held 9 bases outside the gene matches. The CDR3 here is CASSLSGGSDQPQHF. CDR3 nucleotide sequence: TGTGCCAGCAGCCTTTCAGGGGGTTCAGATCAGCCCCAGCATTTT. Together with reference TRBV5-6 and TRBJ1-5, the CDR3 gives the full variable domain: DAGVTQSPTHLIKTRGQQVTLRCSPKSGHDTVSWYQQALGQGPQFIFQYYEEEERQRGNFPDRFSGHQFPNYSSELNVNALLLGDSALYLCASSLSGGSDQPQHFGDGTRLSIL.